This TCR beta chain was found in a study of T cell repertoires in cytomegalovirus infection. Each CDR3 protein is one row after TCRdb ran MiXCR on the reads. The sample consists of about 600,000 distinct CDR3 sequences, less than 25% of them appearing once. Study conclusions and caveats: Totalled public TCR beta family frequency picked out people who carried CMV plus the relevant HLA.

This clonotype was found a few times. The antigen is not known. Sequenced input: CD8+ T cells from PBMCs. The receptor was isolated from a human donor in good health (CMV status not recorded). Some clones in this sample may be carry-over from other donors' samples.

The CDR3 nucleotides are TGTGCCAGCAGCCTCGGGACAGCGCTTTACGAGCAGTACGTC. Translation gives CASSLGTALYEQYV. V is TRBV12-3 or TRBV12-4 and J is TRBJ2-7, with 7 positions matching TRBD1. The CDR3 totals 14 residues. V dropped 6 bases and J dropped 4; count of bases not matched to a gene: 9.